This entry features one TCR beta chain sequence. Profiled with immunoSEQ multiplex PCR; TCRdb holds only in-frame clones, not every one. In the table there are around 68,000 clones, 90% to 95% of which are singletons. This specimen belongs to a study of shared T cell receptors in the human thymus. This sequence originates from a human donor. Specimen: thymocytes.

The CDR3: CASSPWDRWYEQYF. CDR3 in DNA: TGTGCCAGCAGCCCTTGGGACAGGTGGTACGAGCAGTACTTC. This chain connects TRBV28 to TRBJ2-7; 8 nucleotides align to TRBD1. Germline CDR1 reads MDHEN; CDR2 reads SYDVKM. V gave up 6 bases and J gave up 4 bases; unmatched junction bases: 8. The CDR3 is 14 amino acids.